This T cell receptor beta chain was recovered during a study of T cells after yellow fever vaccination. Background on the study: In the case of low-cell-number fractions, SMART-Seq v4 Ultra Low Input was used for preparation.

Synthesis of TCR cDNA relied on 5'RACE template switching, which attached a universal primer site and UMIs. Each CDR3 protein is one row after TCRdb ran MiXCR on the 5' RACE reads. The profile covers under 150,000 distinct CDR3 sequences, with more than 6% appearing a single time and roughly 0.77% taken by the ten largest. Whole-study findings and limits: Peaking faster, on day 5 versus 15, the secondary response was nonetheless weaker. Subsequent to the booster, the majority of primary-vaccination clones reappeared (96% CD4, roughly 90% CD8).

CDR3 length: 12 residues. The V and J ends lost 3 bases and 5 bases respectively, with 10 bases between them. The V gene's germline CDR1 is SQVTM and CDR2 ANQGSEA. This clonotype occurred many times. The antigen is unknown. V is TRBV29-1 and J is TRBJ2-5; D is tentatively TRBD1 or TRBD2 (5 bases each). Here the sequenced sample was CD4+ T cells sorted from PBMCs, taken 5 days after the yellow fever booster vaccination. The sequence came from a man aged 25 to 40 who received the YFV17D yellow fever vaccine. The CDR3 region is CSVDLGEETQYF. The CDR3 coding sequence is TGCAGCGTTGATCTGGGGGAGGAGACCCAGTACTTC.